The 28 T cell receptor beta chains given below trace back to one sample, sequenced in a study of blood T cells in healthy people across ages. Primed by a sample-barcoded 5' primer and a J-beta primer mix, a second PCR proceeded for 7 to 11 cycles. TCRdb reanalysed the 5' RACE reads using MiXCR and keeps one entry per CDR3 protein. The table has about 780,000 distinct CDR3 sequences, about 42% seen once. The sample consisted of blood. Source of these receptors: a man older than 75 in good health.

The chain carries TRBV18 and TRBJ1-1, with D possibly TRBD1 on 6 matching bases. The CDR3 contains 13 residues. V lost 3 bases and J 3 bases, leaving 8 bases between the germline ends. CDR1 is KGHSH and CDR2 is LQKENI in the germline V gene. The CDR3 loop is CASSPNRDTEAFF. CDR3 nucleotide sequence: TGTGCCAGCTCACCCAACAGGGACACTGAAGCTTTCTTT. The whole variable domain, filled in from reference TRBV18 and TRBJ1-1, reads NAGVMQNPRHLVRRRGQEARLRCSPMKGHSHVYWYRQLPEEGLKFMVYLQKENIIDESGMPKERFSAEFPKEGPSILRIQQVVRGDSAAYFCASSPNRDTEAFFGQGTRLTVV.

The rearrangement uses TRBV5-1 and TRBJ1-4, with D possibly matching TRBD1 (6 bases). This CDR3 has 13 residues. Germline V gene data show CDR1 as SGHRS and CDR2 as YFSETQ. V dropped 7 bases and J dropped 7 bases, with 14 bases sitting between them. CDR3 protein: CASGRTEGEKLFF. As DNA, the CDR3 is TGCGCCAGCGGCAGGACAGAAGGTGAAAAACTGTTTTTT.

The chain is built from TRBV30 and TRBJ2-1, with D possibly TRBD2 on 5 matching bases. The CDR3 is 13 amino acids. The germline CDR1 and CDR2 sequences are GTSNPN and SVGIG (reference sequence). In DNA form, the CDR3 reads TGTGCTAGCGCGAGTGCCGGGTACAATGAGCAGTTCTTC. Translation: CASASAGYNEQFF.

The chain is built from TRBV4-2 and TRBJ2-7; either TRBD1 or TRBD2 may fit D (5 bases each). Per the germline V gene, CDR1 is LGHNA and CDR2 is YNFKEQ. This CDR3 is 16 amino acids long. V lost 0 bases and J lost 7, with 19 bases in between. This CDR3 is CASSQDPGAGSQEQYF. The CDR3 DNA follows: TGTGCCAGCAGCCAAGATCCCGGGGCCGGATCACAAGAGCAGTACTTC.

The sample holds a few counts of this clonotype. This CDR3 is CASLPGQGYNEQFF. DNA of the CDR3: TGTGCCAGTTTACCGGGACAGGGTTACAATGAGCAGTTCTTC. The rearrangement uses TRBV12-3 or TRBV12-4 and TRBJ2-1, with TRBD1 matching over 9 bases. V shed 9 bases, J shed 4 bases, and the junction held 7 bases outside the gene matches. CDR3 length: 14 residues.

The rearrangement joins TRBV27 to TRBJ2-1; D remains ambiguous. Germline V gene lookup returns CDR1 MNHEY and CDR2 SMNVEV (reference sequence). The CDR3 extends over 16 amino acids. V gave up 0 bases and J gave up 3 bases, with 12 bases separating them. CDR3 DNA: TGTGCCAGCAGTTTATCGTTTACCGGCAACTACAATGAGCAGTTCTTC. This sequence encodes CASSLSFTGNYNEQFF.

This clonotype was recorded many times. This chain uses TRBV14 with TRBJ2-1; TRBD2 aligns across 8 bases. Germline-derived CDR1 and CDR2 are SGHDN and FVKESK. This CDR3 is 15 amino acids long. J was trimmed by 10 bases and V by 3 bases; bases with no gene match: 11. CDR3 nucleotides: TGTGCCAGCAGCCAGGGGCGGGAGGCCCGCAAAGAGCAGTTCTTC. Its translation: CASSQGREARKEQFF. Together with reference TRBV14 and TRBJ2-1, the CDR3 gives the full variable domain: EAGVTQFPSHSVIEKGQTVTLRCDPISGHDNLYWYRRVMGKEIKFLLHFVKESKQDESGMPNNRFLAERTGGTYSTLKVQPAELEDSGVYFCASSQGREARKEQFFGPGTRLTVL.

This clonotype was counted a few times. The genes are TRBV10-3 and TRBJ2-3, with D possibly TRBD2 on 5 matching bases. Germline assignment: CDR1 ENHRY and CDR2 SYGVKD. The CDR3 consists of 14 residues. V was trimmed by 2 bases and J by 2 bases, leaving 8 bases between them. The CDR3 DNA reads TGTGCCATCAGTGAGAAGCGGTTCACAGATACGCAGTATTTT. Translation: CAISEKRFTDTQYF.

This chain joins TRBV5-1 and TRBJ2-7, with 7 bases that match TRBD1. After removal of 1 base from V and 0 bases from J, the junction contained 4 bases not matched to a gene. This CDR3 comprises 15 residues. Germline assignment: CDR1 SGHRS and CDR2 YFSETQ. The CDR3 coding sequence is TGCGCCAGCAGCTTGCAGGGACAGAGCTCCTACGAGCAGTACTTC. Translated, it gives CASSLQGQSSYEQYF.

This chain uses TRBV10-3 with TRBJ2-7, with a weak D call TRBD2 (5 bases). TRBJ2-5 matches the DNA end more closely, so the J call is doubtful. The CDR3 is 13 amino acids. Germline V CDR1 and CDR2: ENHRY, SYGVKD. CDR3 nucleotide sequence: TGTGCCATCAGCCCCCTCCCGGGGGAGACCCAGTACTTC. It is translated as CAISPLPGETQYF.

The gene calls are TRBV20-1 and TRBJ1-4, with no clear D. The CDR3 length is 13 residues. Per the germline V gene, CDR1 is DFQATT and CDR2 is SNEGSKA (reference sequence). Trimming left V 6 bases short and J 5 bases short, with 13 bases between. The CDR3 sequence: CSAQDGRNEKLFF. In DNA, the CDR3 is TGCAGTGCCCAGGACGGTCGAAATGAAAAACTGTTTTTT.

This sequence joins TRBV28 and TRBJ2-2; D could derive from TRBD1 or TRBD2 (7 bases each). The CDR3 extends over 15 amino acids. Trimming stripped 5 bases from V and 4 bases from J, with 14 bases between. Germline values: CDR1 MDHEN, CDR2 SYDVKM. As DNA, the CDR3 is TGTGCCAGCAGTATGACAGGGAGGGGCACCGGGGAGCTGTTTTTT. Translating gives CASSMTGRGTGELFF.

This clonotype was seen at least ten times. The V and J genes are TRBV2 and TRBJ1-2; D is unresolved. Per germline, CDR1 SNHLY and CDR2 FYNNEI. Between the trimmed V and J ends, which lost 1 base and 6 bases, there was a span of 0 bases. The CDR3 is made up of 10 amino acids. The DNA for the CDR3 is TGTGCCAGCAGTGAAGATGGCTACACCTTC. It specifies CASSEDGYTF.

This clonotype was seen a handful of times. The CDR3 region has the DNA TGTGCCACCAGCAGAGTAACTAGGAGAGGCACAGATACGCAGTATTTT. Translated, it gives CATSRVTRRGTDTQYF. V is TRBV15 and J is TRBJ2-3; TRBD2 is a possible D gene (5 bases). Germline CDR1 and CDR2: LNHNV and YYDKDF (reference sequence). There are 16 residues in the CDR3. V lost 1 base and J 1 base, leaving 12 bases between the germline ends.

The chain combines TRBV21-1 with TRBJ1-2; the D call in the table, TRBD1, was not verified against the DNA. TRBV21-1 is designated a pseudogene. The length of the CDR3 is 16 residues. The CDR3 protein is CASSPGIQGASYGYTF. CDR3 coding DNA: TGTGCCAGCAGTCCGGGTATCCAGGGGGCCAGCTATGGCTACACCTTC.

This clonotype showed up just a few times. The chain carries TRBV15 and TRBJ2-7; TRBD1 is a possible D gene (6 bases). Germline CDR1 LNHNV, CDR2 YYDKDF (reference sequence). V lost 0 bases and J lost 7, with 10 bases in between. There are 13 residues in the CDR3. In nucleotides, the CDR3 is TGTGCCACCAGCAGAGATCAGGGGCGAGAGCAGTACTTC. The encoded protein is CATSRDQGREQYF.

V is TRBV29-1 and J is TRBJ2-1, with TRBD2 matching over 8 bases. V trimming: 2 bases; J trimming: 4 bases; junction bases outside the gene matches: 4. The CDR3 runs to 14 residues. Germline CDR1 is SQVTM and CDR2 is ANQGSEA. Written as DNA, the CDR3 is TGCAGCGTTGAAAAAGCGGGAGATTACAATGAGCAGTTCTTC. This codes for CSVEKAGDYNEQFF.

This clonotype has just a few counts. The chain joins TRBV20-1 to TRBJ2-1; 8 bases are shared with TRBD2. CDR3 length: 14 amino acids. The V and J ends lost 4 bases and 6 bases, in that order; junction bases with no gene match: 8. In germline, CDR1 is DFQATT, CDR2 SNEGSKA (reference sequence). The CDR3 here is CSANIAGWGNEQFF. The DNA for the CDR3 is TGCAGTGCTAATATAGCGGGATGGGGCAATGAGCAGTTCTTC.

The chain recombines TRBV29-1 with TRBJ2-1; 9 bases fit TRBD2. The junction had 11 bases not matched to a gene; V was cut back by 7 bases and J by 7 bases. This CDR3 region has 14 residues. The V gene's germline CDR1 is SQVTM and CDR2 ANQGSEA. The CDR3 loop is CSEVEGAGGNEQFF. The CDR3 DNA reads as TGCAGCGAGGTCGAAGGGGCGGGAGGGAATGAGCAGTTCTTC.

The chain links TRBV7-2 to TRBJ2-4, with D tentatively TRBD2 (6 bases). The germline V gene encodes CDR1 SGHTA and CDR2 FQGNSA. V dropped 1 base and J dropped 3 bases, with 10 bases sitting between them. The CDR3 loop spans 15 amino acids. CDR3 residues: CASSLDGGNKNIQYF. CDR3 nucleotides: TGTGCCAGCAGCTTAGACGGCGGGAACAAAAACATTCAGTACTTC.

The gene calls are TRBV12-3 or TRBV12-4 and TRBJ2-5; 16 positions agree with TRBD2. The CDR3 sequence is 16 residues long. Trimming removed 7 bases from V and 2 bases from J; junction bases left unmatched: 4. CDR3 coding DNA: TGTGCCAGCACCTCGGGACTAGCGGGAGGGCAAGAGACCCAGTACTTC. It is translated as CASTSGLAGGQETQYF.

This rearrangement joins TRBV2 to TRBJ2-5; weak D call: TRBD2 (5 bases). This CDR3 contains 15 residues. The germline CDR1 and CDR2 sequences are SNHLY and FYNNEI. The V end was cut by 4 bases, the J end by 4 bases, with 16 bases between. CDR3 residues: CASSVGLAIGETQYF. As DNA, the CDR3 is TGTGCCAGCAGTGTAGGTCTAGCAATCGGAGAGACCCAGTACTTC.

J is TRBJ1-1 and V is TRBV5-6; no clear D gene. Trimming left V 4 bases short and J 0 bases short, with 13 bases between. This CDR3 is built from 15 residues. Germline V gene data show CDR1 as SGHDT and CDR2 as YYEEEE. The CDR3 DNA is TGTGCCAGCAGCCCCGGACTAGGGATGAACACTGAAGCTTTCTTT. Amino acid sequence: CASSPGLGMNTEAFF.

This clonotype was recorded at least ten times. CDR3 loop: CSARAGSNIQYF. CDR3 bases: TGCAGTGCTAGAGCGGGCAGCAACATTCAGTACTTC. This chain uses TRBV20-1 with TRBJ2-4, with D unresolved. The CDR3 sequence is 12 residues long. The ends were cut back, 1 base at V and 7 bases at J, with 8 bases in the middle. The germline CDR1 and CDR2 sequences are DFQATT and SNEGSKA (reference sequence).

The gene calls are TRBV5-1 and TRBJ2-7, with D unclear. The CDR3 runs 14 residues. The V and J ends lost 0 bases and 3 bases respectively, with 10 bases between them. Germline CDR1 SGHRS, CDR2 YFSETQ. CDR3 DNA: TGCGCCAGCAGCTTGGACCATTCCATCTACGAGCAGTACTTC. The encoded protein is CASSLDHSIYEQYF.

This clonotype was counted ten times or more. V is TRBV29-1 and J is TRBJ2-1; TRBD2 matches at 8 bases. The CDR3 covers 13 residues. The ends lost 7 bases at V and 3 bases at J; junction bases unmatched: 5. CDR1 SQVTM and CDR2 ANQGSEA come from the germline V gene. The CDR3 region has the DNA TGCAGCGCTGTAGCGGGACTCTACAATGAGCAGTTCTTC. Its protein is CSAVAGLYNEQFF.

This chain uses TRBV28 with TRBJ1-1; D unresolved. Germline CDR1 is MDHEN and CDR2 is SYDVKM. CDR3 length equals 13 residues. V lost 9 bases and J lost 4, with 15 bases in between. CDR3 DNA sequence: TGTGCCAGTCTCCAGCCATCCAGCACTGAAGCTTTCTTT. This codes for CASLQPSSTEAFF.

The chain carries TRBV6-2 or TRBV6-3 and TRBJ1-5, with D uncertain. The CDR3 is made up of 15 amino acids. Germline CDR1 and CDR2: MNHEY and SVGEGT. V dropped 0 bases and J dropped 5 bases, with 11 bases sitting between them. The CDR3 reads CASSYSTQNYQPQHF. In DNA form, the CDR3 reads TGTGCCAGCAGTTACTCGACACAGAACTATCAGCCCCAGCATTTT.